The clone carrying this T cell receptor (beta chain) was seen just once. The germline V gene encodes CDR1 MNHEY and CDR2 SMNVEV (reference sequence). The CDR3 totals 14 residues. The junction had 4 bases not matched to a gene; V was cut back by 6 bases and J by 2 bases. This entry comes from a study of blood T cell repertoires in COVID-19. Study-wide background: In each case, the material was cDNA or gDNA derived from T cells, B-cell-depleted T cells, or PBMCs.

The table came from immunoSEQ multiplex PCR; TCRdb's copy has only in-frame clones and leaves some out. This sample has a few hundred thousand clones, with about 89% found just once. The sequence was collected from a human donor in a cohort exposed to, infected with or recovered from COVID-19 (not recorded which). The donor label of this sample is uncertain. Input material: PBMCs or T cells enriched from blood (not recorded which). This chain joins TRBV27 and TRBJ2-1; the match to TRBD2 covers 7 bases. The CDR3 loop reads CASRSGVTYNEQFF. CDR3 sequence (DNA): TGTGCCAGCAGAAGCGGGGTCACCTACAATGAGCAGTTCTTC.